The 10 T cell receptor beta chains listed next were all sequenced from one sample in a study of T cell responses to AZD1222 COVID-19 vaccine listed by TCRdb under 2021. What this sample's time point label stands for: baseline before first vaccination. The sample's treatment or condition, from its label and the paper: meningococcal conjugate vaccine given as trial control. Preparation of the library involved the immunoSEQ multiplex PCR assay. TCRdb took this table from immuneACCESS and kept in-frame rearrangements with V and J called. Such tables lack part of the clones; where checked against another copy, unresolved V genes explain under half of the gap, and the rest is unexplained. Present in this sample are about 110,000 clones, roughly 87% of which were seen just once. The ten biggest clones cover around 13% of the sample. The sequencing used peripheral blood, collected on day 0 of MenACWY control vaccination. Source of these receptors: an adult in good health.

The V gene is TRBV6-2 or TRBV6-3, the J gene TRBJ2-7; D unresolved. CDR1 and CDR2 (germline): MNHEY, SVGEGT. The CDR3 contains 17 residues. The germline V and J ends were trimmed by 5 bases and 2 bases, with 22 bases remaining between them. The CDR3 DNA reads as TGTGCCAGCAGTACCCGAGCACCTGGGAAGACAACCTACGAGCAGTACTTC. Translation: CASSTRAPGKTTYEQYF.

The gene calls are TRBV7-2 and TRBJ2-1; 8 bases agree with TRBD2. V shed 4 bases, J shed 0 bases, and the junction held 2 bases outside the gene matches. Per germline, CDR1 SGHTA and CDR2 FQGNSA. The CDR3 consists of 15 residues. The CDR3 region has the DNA TGTGCCAGCAGCTCAGCGGGAGTCTCCTACAATGAGCAGTTCTTC. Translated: CASSSAGVSYNEQFF.

CDR3 nucleotide sequence: TGTGCCATCAGAAATCCTAATGGGGAACTGTTTTTT. Translation: CAIRNPNGELFF. The J gene is TRBJ1-4, the V gene TRBV10-3, with no clear D. The germline V gene has CDR1 ENHRY and CDR2 SYGVKD. The CDR3 loop spans 12 amino acids. V gave up 6 bases and J gave up 12 bases, with 14 bases separating them.

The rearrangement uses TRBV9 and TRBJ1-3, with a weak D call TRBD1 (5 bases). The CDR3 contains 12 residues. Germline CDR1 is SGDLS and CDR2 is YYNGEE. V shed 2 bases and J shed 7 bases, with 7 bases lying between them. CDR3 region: CASSVQGNTIYF. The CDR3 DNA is TGTGCCAGCAGCGTTCAGGGTAACACCATATATTTT.

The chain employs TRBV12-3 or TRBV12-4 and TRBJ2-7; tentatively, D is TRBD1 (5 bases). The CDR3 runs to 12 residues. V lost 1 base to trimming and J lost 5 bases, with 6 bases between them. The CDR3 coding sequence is TGTGCCAGCAGTTTAGTAGGGGACGAGCAGTACTTC. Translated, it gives CASSLVGDEQYF.

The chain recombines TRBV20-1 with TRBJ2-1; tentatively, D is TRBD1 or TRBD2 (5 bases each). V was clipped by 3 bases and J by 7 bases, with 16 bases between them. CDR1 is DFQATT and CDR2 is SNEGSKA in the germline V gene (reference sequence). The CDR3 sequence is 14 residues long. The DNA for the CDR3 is TGCAGTGCTAGTCGGCAGGACTGGGGGAATGAGCAGTTCTTC. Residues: CSASRQDWGNEQFF.

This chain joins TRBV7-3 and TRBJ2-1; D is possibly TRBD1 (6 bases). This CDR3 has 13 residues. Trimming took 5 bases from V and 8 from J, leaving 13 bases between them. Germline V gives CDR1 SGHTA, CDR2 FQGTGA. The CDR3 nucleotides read TGTGCCAGCAGCCCGATGGGACAATATGAGCAGTTCTTC. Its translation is CASSPMGQYEQFF.

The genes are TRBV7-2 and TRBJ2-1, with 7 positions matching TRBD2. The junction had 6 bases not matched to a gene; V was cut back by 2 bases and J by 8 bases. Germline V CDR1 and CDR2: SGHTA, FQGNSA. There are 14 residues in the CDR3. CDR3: CASSLRGRADEQFF. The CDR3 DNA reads TGTGCCAGCAGCTTACGGGGGAGGGCCGATGAGCAGTTCTTC.

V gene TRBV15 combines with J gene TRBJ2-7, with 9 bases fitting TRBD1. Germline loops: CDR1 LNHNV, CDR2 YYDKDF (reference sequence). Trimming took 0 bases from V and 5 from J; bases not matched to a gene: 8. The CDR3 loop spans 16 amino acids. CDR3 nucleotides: TGTGCCACCAGCAGAGATTCCGGGACAGGGAGGCACGAGCAGTACTTC. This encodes CATSRDSGTGRHEQYF. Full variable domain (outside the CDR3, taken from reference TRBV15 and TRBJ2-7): DAMVIQNPRYQVTQFGKPVTLSCSQTLNHNVMYWYQQKSSQAPKLLFHYYDKDFNNEADTPDNFQSRRPNTSFCFLDIRSPGLGDTAMYLCATSRDSGTGRHEQYFGPGTRLTVT.

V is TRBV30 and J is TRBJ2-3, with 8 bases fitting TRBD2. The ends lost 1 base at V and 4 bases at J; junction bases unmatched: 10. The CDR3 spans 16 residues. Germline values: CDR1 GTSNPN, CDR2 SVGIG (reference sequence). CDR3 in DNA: TGTGCCTGGAGTGACTACGGCGGGAGGCTACCAGATACGCAGTATTTT. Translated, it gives CAWSDYGGRLPDTQYF.